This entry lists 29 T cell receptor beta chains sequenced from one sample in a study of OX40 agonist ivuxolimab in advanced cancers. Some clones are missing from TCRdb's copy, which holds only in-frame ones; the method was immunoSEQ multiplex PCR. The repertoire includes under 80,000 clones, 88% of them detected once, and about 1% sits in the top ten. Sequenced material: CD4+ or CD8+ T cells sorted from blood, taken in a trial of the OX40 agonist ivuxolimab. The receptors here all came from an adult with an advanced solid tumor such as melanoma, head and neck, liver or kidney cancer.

The CDR3 DNA reads as TGTGCCAGCAGTGGACAGTTGAACACTGAAGCTTTCTTT. It yields the protein CASSGQLNTEAFF. The genes are TRBV2 and TRBJ1-1, with D maybe TRBD1 (5 bases). CDR1 is SNHLY, CDR2 FYNNEI, per germline. The CDR3 length is 13 residues. Trimming shortened V by 4 bases and J by 0 bases, and 6 bases separated the two germline ends.

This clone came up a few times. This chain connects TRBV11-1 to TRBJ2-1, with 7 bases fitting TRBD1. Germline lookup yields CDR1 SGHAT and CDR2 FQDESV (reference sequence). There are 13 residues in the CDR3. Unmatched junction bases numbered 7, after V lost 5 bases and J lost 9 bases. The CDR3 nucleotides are TGTGCCAGCAGCCTTACAGGGGTCCCTGAGCAGTTCTTC. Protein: CASSLTGVPEQFF.

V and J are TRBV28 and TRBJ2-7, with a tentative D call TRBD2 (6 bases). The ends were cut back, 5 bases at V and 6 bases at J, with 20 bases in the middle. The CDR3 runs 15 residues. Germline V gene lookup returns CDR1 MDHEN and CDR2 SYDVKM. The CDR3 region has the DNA TGTGCCAGCAGTCCATCTGGCTCCGGGAGTTTCGAGCAGTACTTC. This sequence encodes CASSPSGSGSFEQYF. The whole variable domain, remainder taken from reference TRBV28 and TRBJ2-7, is DVKVTQSSRYLVKRTGEKVFLECVQDMDHENMFWYRQDPGLGLRLIYFSYDVKMKEKGDIPEGYSVSREKKERFSLILESASTNQTSMYLCASSPSGSGSFEQYFGPGTRLTVT.

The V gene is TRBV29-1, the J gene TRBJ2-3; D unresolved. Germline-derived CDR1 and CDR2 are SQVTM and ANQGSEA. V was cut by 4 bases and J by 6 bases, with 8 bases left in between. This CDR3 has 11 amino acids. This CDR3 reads CSVAGLDTQYF. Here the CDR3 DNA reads TGCAGCGTTGCCGGCTTGGATACGCAGTATTTT.

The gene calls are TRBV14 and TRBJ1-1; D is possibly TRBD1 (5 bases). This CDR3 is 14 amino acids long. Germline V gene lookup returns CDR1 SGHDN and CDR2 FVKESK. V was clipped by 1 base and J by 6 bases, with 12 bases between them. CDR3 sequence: CASSQGAGWPEAFF. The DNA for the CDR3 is TGTGCCAGCAGCCAAGGAGCAGGGTGGCCTGAAGCTTTCTTT.

The CDR3 protein is CASSLLRDQPQHF. The CDR3 bases are TGTGCCAGCAGTTTATTAAGGGATCAGCCCCAGCATTTT. The chain has TRBV27 and TRBJ1-5, with D uncertain. CDR1 and CDR2 from the germline V gene are MNHEY and SMNVEV (reference sequence). The CDR3 has 13 residues. V dropped 1 base and J dropped 5 bases, with 6 bases sitting between them.

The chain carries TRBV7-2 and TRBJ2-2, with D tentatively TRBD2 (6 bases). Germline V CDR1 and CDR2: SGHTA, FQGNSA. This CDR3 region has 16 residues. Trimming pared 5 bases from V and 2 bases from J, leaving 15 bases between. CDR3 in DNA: TGTGCCAGCAGCCCAACCGGGACTTTTAACACCGGGGAGCTGTTTTTT. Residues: CASSPTGTFNTGELFF.

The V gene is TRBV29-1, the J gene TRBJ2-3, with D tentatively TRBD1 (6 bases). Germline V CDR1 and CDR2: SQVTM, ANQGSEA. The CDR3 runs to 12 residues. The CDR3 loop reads CSTGFSADTQYF. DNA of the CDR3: TGCAGTACAGGGTTTTCAGCAGATACGCAGTATTTT.

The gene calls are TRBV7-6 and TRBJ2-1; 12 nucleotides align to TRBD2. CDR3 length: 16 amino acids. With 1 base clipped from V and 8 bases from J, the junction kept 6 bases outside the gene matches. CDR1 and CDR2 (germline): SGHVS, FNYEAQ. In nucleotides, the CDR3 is TGTGCCAGCAGCTTAGACCGGCTAGCGGGAGGGGATGAGCAGTTCTTC. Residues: CASSLDRLAGGDEQFF.

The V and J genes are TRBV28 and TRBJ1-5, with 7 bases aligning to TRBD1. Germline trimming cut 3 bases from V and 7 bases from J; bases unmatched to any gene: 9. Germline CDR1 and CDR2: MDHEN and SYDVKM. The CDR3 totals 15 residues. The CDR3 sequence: CASSLIGGSGQPQHF. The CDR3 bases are TGTGCCAGCAGTTTGATAGGGGGCAGTGGGCAGCCCCAGCATTTT.

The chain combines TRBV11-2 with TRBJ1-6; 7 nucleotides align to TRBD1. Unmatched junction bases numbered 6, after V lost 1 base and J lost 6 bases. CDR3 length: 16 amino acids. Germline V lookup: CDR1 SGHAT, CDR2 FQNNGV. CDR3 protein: CASSLAPGQSNSPLHF. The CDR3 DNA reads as TGTGCCAGCAGCTTAGCGCCGGGACAGAGTAATTCACCCCTCCACTTT.

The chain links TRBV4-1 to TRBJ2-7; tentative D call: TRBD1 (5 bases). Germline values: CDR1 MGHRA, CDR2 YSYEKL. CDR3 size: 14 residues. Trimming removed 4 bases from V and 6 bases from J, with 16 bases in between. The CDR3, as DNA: TGCGCCAGCAGCCCCCGACAGTTCGGAGCCGAGCAGTACTTC. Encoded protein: CASSPRQFGAEQYF.

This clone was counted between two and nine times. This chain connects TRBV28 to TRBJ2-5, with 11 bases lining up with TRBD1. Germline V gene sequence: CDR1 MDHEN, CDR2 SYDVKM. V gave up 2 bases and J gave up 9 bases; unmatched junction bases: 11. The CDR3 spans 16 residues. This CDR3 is CASSLKGQGVVVAQYF. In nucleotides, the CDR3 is TGTGCCAGCAGTTTAAAGGGACAGGGGGTTGTCGTCGCCCAGTACTTC.

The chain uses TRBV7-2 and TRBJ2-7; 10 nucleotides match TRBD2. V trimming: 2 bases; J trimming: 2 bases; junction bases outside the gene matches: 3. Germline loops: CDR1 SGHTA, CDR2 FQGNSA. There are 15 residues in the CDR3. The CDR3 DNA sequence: TGTGCCAGCAGCTTAAGGACTAGCGGAGCCTACGAGCAGTACTTC. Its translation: CASSLRTSGAYEQYF.

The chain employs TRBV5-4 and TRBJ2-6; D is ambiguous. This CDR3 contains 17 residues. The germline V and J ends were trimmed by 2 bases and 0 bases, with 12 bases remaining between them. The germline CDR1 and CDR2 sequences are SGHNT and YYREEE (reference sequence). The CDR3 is CASSFPGSSSGANVLTF. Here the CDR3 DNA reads TGTGCCAGCAGCTTTCCCGGGTCCAGCTCTGGGGCCAACGTCCTGACTTTC.

The chain's CDR3 is CASSWTSGNNEQFF. CDR3 nucleotide sequence: TGTGCCAGCAGCTGGACTAGCGGGAACAATGAGCAGTTCTTC. V is TRBV7-9 and J is TRBJ2-1, with 12 nucleotides matching TRBD2. The ends lost 4 bases at V and 5 bases at J; junction bases unmatched: 0. CDR3 size: 14 residues. CDR1 and CDR2 (germline): SEHNR, FQNEAQ (reference sequence).

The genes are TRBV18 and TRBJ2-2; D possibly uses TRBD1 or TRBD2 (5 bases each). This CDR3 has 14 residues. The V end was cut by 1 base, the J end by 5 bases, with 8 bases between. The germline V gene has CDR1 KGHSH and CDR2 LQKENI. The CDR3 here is CASSPLGTTGELFF. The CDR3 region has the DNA TGTGCCAGCTCACCACTAGGGACGACCGGGGAGCTGTTTTTT.

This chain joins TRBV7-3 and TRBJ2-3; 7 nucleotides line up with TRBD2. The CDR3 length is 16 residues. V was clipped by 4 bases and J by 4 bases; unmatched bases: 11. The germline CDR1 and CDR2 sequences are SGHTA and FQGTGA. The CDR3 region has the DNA TGTGCCAGCAGCTCCATTGGAGGGAGGGTCGCAGATACGCAGTATTTT. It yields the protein CASSSIGGRVADTQYF.

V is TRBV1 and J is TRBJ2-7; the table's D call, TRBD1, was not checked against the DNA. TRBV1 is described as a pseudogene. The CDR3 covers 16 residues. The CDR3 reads CTSSLAKGQGSYEQYF. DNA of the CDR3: TGCACCAGCAGCTTGGCGAAGGGACAGGGAAGCTACGAGCAGTACTTC.

As DNA, the CDR3 is TGTGCCAGCAGCCGCACAGGGGGCAACGACTATGGCTACACCTTC. Translating it yields CASSRTGGNDYGYTF. The chain links TRBV6-5 to TRBJ1-2, with 9 bases that match TRBD1. V was clipped by 6 bases and J by 3 bases; unmatched bases: 8. The CDR3 extends over 15 amino acids. Germline values: CDR1 MNHEY, CDR2 SVGAGI.

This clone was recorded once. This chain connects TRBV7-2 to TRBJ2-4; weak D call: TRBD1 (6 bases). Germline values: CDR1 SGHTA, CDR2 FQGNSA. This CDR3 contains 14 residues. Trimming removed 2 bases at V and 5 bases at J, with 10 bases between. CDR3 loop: CASSLSRGQNIQYF. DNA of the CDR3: TGTGCCAGCAGCTTATCCAGGGGACAAAACATTCAGTACTTC.

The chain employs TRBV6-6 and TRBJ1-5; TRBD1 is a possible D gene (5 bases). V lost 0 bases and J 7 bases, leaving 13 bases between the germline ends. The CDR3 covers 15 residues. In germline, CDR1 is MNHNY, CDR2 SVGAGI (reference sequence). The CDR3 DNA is TGTGCCAGCAGTTACTCGGCAGGGAAAGGCCAGCCCCAGCATTTT. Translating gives CASSYSAGKGQPQHF.

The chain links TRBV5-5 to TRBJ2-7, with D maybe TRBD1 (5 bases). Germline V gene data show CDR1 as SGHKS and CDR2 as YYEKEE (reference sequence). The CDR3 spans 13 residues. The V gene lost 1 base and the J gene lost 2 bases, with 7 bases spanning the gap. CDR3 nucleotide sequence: TGTGCCAGCAGCTTGCCAGGGACCTACGAGCAGTACTTC. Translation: CASSLPGTYEQYF.

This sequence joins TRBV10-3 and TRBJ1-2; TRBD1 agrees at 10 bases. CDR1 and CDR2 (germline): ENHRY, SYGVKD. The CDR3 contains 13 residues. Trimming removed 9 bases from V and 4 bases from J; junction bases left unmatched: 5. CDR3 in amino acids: CAMRQGAGYGYTF. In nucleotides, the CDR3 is TGTGCCATGAGACAGGGGGCGGGCTATGGCTACACCTTC.

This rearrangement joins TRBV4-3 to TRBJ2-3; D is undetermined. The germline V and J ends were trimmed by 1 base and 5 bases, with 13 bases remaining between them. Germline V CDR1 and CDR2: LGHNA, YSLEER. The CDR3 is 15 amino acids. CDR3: CASSQAPGEGDTQYF. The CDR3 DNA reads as TGCGCCAGCAGCCAAGCGCCAGGAGAAGGAGATACGCAGTATTTT.

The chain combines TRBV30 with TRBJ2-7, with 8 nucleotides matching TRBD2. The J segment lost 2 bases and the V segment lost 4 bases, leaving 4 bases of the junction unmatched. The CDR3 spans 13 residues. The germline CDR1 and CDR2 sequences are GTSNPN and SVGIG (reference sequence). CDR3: CAWTRGGTYEQYF. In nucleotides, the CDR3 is TGTGCCTGGACCCGGGGGGGGACCTACGAGCAGTACTTC.

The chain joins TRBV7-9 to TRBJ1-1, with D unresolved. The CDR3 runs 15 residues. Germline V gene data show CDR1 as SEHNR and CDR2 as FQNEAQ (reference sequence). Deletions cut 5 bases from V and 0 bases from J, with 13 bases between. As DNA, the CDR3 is TGTGCCAGCAGCCCGCGCAGCCCGATGAACACTGAAGCTTTCTTT. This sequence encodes CASSPRSPMNTEAFF. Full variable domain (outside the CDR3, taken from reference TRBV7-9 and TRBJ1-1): DTGVSQNPRHKITKRGQNVTFRCDPISEHNRLYWYRQTLGQGPEFLTYFQNEAQLEKSRLLSDRFSAERPKGSFSTLEIQRTEQGDSAMYLCASSPRSPMNTEAFFGQGTRLTVV.

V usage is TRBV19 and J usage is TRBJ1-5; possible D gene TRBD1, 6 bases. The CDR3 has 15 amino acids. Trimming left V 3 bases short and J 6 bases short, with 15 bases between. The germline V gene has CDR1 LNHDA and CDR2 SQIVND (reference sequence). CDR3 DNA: TGTGCCAGTAGTATTGGACAGAACGCCGGTCAGCCCCAGCATTTT. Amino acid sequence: CASSIGQNAGQPQHF.

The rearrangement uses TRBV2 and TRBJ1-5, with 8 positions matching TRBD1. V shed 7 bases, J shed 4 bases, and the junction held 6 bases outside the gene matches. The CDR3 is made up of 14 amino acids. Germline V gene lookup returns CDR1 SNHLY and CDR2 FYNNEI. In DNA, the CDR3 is TGTGCCAGCACCATACAGGGGGGAAATCAGCCCCAGCATTTT. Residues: CASTIQGGNQPQHF.